What follows are 26 T cell receptor beta chains derived from one specimen sequenced in a study of technical replicates of blood from a handful of donors. Here immunoSEQ multiplex PCR was the method, and the copy in TCRdb shows in-frame clones only, minus some. Of under 75,000 clones in the sample, 85% to 95% were seen once. Sample: PBMCs. The receptors derive from a human donor in good health. Some clones in this sample may be carry-over from other donors' samples.

The rearrangement joins TRBV30 to TRBJ1-2, with TRBD1 matching 7 bases. This CDR3 comprises 16 residues. Germline CDR1 is GTSNPN and CDR2 is SVGIG (reference sequence). V trimming: 1 base; J trimming: 8 bases; junction bases outside the gene matches: 16. The CDR3 is CAWSEKHNRGTGGYTF. The CDR3 coding sequence is TGTGCCTGGAGTGAAAAACACAACAGGGGTACGGGGGGCTACACCTTC.

The gene calls are TRBV6-4 and TRBJ1-2, with D maybe TRBD1 (6 bases). CDR1 and CDR2 from the germline V gene are MRHNA and SNTAGT. Between the trimmed V and J ends, which lost 6 bases and 2 bases, there was a span of 10 bases. The CDR3 totals 13 residues. The chain's CDR3 is CASRPDRNYGYTF. CDR3 nucleotide sequence: TGTGCCAGCAGACCGGACAGAAACTATGGCTACACCTTC.

This sequence joins TRBV2 and TRBJ2-2; perhaps TRBD2 as D (7 bases). The V gene's germline CDR1 is SNHLY and CDR2 FYNNEI. This CDR3 comprises 13 residues. The germline V and J ends were trimmed by 8 bases and 7 bases, with 14 bases remaining between them. The CDR3 sequence is CASGRGAIGELFF. DNA for the CDR3: TGTGCCAGCGGCCGGGGGGCCATCGGGGAGCTGTTTTTT.

The rearrangement joins TRBV29-1 to TRBJ1-1, with a tentative D call TRBD1 (6 bases). The germline gives CDR1 SQVTM, CDR2 ANQGSEA. V lost 4 bases and J lost 1, with 10 bases in between. The CDR3 sequence is 13 residues long. This chain's CDR3 is CSVAMGANTEAFF. The DNA for the CDR3 is TGCAGCGTTGCAATGGGGGCGAACACTGAAGCTTTCTTT.

For the CDR3, the DNA is TGCGCCAGCAGCTTGGAAGGCAGGGGCTACGAGGGGCAGTACTTC. This gives the protein CASSLEGRGYEGQYF. V usage is TRBV5-1 and J usage is TRBJ2-7, with a weak D call TRBD1 (6 bases). Trimming pared 0 bases from V and 9 bases from J, leaving 19 bases between. Looked up from germline, CDR1 is SGHRS and CDR2 is YFSETQ. The CDR3 length is 15 residues.

The rearrangement uses TRBV4-1 and TRBJ2-7; 7 nucleotides agree with TRBD1. V trimming: 4 bases; J trimming: 2 bases; junction bases outside the gene matches: 8. Germline-derived CDR1 and CDR2 are MGHRA and YSYEKL. The CDR3 extends over 15 amino acids. The CDR3 DNA reads TGCGCCAGCAGCCCCCCAGGGACAGAAACCTACGAGCAGTACTTC. Translated: CASSPPGTETYEQYF.

This chain joins TRBV18 and TRBJ2-3; 10 positions match TRBD2. The CDR3 runs 17 residues. Germline CDR1 KGHSH, CDR2 LQKENI. V shed 0 bases, J shed 5 bases, and the junction held 8 bases outside the gene matches. DNA of the CDR3: TGTGCCAGCTCACCACCGGTCCTAGCGGGGGCGGAAGATACGCAGTATTTT. This codes for CASSPPVLAGAEDTQYF. Using reference TRBV18 and TRBJ2-3 for the parts outside the CDR3, the full variable domain is NAGVMQNPRHLVRRRGQEARLRCSPMKGHSHVYWYRQLPEEGLKFMVYLQKENIIDESGMPKERFSAEFPKEGPSILRIQQVVRGDSAAYFCASSPPVLAGAEDTQYFGPGTRLTVL.

A single count supports this clone. This rearrangement joins TRBV6-6 to TRBJ2-6; TRBD1 is a possible D gene (6 bases). This CDR3 spans 16 amino acids. Trimming removed 2 bases at V and 1 base at J, with 9 bases between. Per germline, CDR1 MNHNY and CDR2 SVGAGI (reference sequence). This CDR3 is CASSYTTGSGANVLTF. For the CDR3, the DNA is TGTGCCAGCAGTTACACCACAGGGTCTGGGGCCAACGTCCTGACTTTC.

The genes are TRBV5-6 and TRBJ2-1; 8 nucleotides align to TRBD2. J gave up 5 bases and V 1 base, and 8 bases lay outside the gene matches. The germline gives CDR1 SGHDT, CDR2 YYEEEE. The CDR3 spans 16 residues. This CDR3 is CASSLFGAGGHNEQFF. The CDR3 DNA follows: TGTGCCAGCAGCTTGTTTGGCGCGGGAGGCCACAATGAGCAGTTCTTC.

This clone was picked up a small number of times. The chain combines TRBV6-6 with TRBJ1-2, with D unresolved. V shed 4 bases and J shed 6 bases, with 18 bases lying between them. The CDR3 has 15 amino acids. CDR1 is MNHNY, CDR2 SVGAGI, per germline (reference sequence). CDR3 in amino acids: CASSWAPEGKDGYTF. The CDR3 nucleotides read TGTGCCAGCAGTTGGGCCCCGGAAGGAAAGGATGGCTACACCTTC.

A single count supports this clone. J is TRBJ2-7 and V is TRBV5-1, with 7 positions matching TRBD1. The CDR3 sequence is 15 residues long. V was clipped by 8 bases and J by 7 bases; unmatched bases: 18. Germline CDR1 reads SGHRS; CDR2 reads YFSETQ. CDR3 bases: TGCGCCAGTCAGGCCTCCGGGACAGATTTGGGGGAGCAGTACTTC. This encodes CASQASGTDLGEQYF.

This clone was recorded once. The chain has TRBV19 and TRBJ1-5; 8 bases are shared with TRBD1. The V gene's germline CDR1 is LNHDA and CDR2 SQIVND (reference sequence). V was pared by 2 bases and J by 6 bases, with 9 bases of the junction left unmatched. The CDR3 consists of 16 residues. DNA for the CDR3: TGTGCCAGTAGTATAACGGGCAGGGGGCCAGCTCAGCCCCAGCATTTT. Amino acids: CASSITGRGPAQPQHF.

V and J are TRBV7-9 and TRBJ1-1; D unclear. Germline loops: CDR1 SEHNR, CDR2 FQNEAQ (reference sequence). Deletions cut 1 base from V and 1 base from J, with 10 bases between. The CDR3 runs to 15 residues. In DNA, the CDR3 is TGTGCCAGCAGCTTAGTTGGGCTGACGAACACTGAAGCTTTCTTT. Translating it yields CASSLVGLTNTEAFF.

J is TRBJ2-7 and V is TRBV2, with D tentatively TRBD1 (5 bases). V was shortened by 4 bases and J by 5 bases, with 12 bases between the two germline ends. CDR3 length: 13 amino acids. The V gene's germline CDR1 is SNHLY and CDR2 FYNNEI. CDR3 bases: TGTGCCAGCAGTGTGGCAGGGTTCCACGAGCAGTACTTC. Translating it yields CASSVAGFHEQYF.

V gene TRBV19 combines with J gene TRBJ2-2; TRBD1 is a possible D gene (5 bases). The germline V gene has CDR1 LNHDA and CDR2 SQIVND (reference sequence). V gave up 7 bases and J gave up 7 bases, with 16 bases separating them. The CDR3 has 14 residues. The DNA for the CDR3 is TGTGCCAGTAAAGGAACATCAGGGCGCGGGGAGCTGTTTTTT. This encodes CASKGTSGRGELFF.

The chain has TRBV5-4 and TRBJ2-1, with 13 positions matching TRBD2. With 1 base clipped from V and 6 bases from J, the junction kept 7 bases outside the gene matches. The CDR3 is 17 residues long. Germline CDR1 SGHNT, CDR2 YYREEE (reference sequence). The CDR3 loop is CASSLLGLAGVSNEQFF. CDR3 DNA: TGTGCCAGCAGCTTGCTAGGACTAGCGGGAGTGAGCAATGAGCAGTTCTTC.

This chain links TRBV6-4 with TRBJ2-1; TRBD2 matches 9 bases. Per germline, CDR1 MRHNA and CDR2 SNTAGT. Trimming cost V 5 bases and J 3 bases; bases outside gene matches: 5. CDR3 length: 15 amino acids. The CDR3: CASSRSGSSYNEQFF. CDR3 nucleotides: TGTGCCAGCAGTCGTAGCGGGAGCAGCTACAATGAGCAGTTCTTC.

This sequence joins TRBV15 and TRBJ2-1; D gene uncertain. From germline, CDR1 is LNHNV and CDR2 YYDKDF (reference sequence). The V end lost 0 bases, the J end lost 12 bases, and 21 bases lay between the germline ends. This CDR3 is 16 amino acids long. The CDR3 DNA is TGTGCCACCAGCAGAGACTTCCCCCGCGCAGGCGAAGGGCAGTTCTTC. This translates into CATSRDFPRAGEGQFF.

The J gene is TRBJ1-2, the V gene TRBV18; the D gene is possibly TRBD1 (5 bases). The germline V gene encodes CDR1 KGHSH and CDR2 LQKENI. V lost 6 bases, J lost 8 bases, and 22 bases lay in between. This CDR3 is built from 15 residues. CDR3 amino acids: CASSISGLRFEGYTF. CDR3 nucleotide sequence: TGTGCCAGCTCCATTTCGGGACTCCGGTTCGAGGGCTACACCTTC.

This chain uses TRBV6-5 with TRBJ2-3; D is perhaps TRBD2 (6 bases). Trimming cost V 6 bases and J 1 base, with 8 bases left between them. CDR1 MNHEY and CDR2 SVGAGI come from the germline V gene. CDR3 length equals 13 residues. The CDR3 DNA reads TGTGCCAGCAGGACGGGGGGCACAGATACGCAGTATTTT. This translates into CASRTGGTDTQYF.

The V call is TRBV2, the J call TRBJ2-4; 10 nucleotides line up with TRBD1. The germline V gene encodes CDR1 SNHLY and CDR2 FYNNEI. With V trimmed by 7 bases and J by 5 bases, 5 bases remained unmatched. The CDR3 totals 14 residues. CDR3 sequence (DNA): TGTGCCAGCACCGAGACAGGGGGCGAAAACATTCAGTACTTC. Translation gives CASTETGGENIQYF.

This clone has more than one count but fewer than ten. The rearrangement links TRBV10-3 to TRBJ1-1, with D unclear. This CDR3 comprises 14 residues. With 3 bases removed from V and 1 base from J, the gap between germline ends came to 9 bases. CDR1 is ENHRY and CDR2 is SYGVKD in the germline V gene. CDR3: CAISDNSGNTEAFF. CDR3 in DNA: TGTGCCATCAGTGACAACAGTGGGAACACTGAAGCTTTCTTT.

The rearrangement joins TRBV10-2 to TRBJ2-2, with 11 bases that match TRBD2. The CDR3 loop spans 19 amino acids. From germline, CDR1 is WSHSY and CDR2 SAAADI. Trimming cost V 10 bases and J 6 bases; bases outside gene matches: 22. The CDR3 loop is CAIRLEHTSGGTSAGELFF. The CDR3 DNA sequence: TGCGCCATCCGACTAGAACATACTAGCGGGGGAACCTCAGCCGGGGAGCTGTTTTTT.

The rearrangement joins TRBV7-8 to TRBJ2-4, with D possibly TRBD1 on 5 matching bases. In germline, CDR1 is SGHVS, CDR2 FQNEAQ. V was pared by 0 bases and J by 8 bases, with 11 bases between. The CDR3 has 14 residues. The CDR3 sequence: CASSLAGRADIQYF. The CDR3 DNA sequence: TGTGCCAGCAGCTTAGCGGGCAGGGCTGACATTCAGTACTTC.

Written as DNA, the CDR3 is TGTGCCAGCAACATCCGGGGATCCCCGGTGCAGTACTTC. Translation: CASNIRGSPVQYF. J is TRBJ2-4 and V is TRBV6-5; D possibly corresponds to TRBD2 (5 bases). Trimming took off 7 bases at V and 13 bases at J, with 20 bases between the two ends. Germline assignment: CDR1 MNHEY and CDR2 SVGAGI. This CDR3 has 13 residues.

The genes are TRBV7-9 and TRBJ2-7; the match to TRBD1 covers 7 bases. The CDR3 runs 15 residues. The junction had 8 bases not matched to a gene; V was cut back by 3 bases and J by 3 bases. Germline values: CDR1 SEHNR, CDR2 FQNEAQ (reference sequence). The CDR3 DNA follows: TGTGCCAGCAGCTTTATCGAAGACAGGGTCTACGAGCAGTACTTC. Translating it yields CASSFIEDRVYEQYF.